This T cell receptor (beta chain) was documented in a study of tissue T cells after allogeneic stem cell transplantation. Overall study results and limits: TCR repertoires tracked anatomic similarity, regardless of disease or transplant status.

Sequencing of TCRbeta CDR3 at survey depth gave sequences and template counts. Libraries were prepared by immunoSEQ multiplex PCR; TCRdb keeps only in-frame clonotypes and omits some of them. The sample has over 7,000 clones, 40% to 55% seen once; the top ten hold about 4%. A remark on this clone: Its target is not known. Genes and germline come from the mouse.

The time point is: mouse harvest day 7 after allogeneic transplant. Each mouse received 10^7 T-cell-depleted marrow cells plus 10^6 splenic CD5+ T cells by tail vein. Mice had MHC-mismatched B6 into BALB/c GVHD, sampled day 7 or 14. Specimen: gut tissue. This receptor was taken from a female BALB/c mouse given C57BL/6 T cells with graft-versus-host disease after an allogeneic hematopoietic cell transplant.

CDR3 in amino acids: CASRGTGGAETLYF. The covered CDR3 bases are TGTGCCAGCAGAGGGACAGGGGGGGCAGAAACGCTGTAT. The V gene is TRBV13-3, the J gene TRBJ2-3, with 11 bases that match TRBD1. The sequenced fragment ends 1 residue before the CDR3 boundary, so the rest is inferred from the germline J gene. Germline V gene lookup returns CDR1 NNHDY and CDR2 SYVADS. With V trimmed by 5 bases and J by 3 bases, 2 bases remained unmatched. CDR3 size: 14 residues.